This note documents a single TCR beta chain sequence. V lost 5 bases to trimming and J lost 7 bases, with 14 bases between them. CDR1 MNHEY and CDR2 SVGAGI come from the germline V gene. This CDR3 is built from 13 residues. Sequencing used immunoSEQ multiplex PCR; TCRdb keeps in-frame clones, though not all of them. The sample has roughly 500,000 clones; nearly 90% are singletons. The sample originates from a study of blood T cell repertoires in COVID-19. Study as a whole: Samples of COVID-19 (acute and convalescent) were obtained from the United States, Italy and Spain.

Sequenced: peripheral blood. This chain joins TRBV6-5 and TRBJ1-1, with D maybe TRBD1 (6 bases). The sequence was obtained from a man between 18 and 35 years old with COVID-19, enrolled during active disease. This CDR3 is CASSPRDTFEAFF. In DNA, the CDR3 is TGTGCCAGCAGTCCCCGGGACACCTTTGAAGCTTTCTTT.